This T cell receptor beta chain originates from a study of T cells in women clearing cervical HPV infection. Study outcomes and limitations: CIN3+ cases had significantly higher TCR richness than controls; evenness did not differ. Richness differences could reflect unmeasured T-cell content per sample. Timing of associations relative to infection is unclear; T-cell subsets were not isolated.

On this clone itself: Its specificity is unknown. The read falls 3 residues short of the CDR3 end, and the missing part is taken from the germline J gene.

V was clipped by 2 bases and J by 7 bases, with 9 bases between them. The CDR3 spans 12 residues. The germline V gene has CDR1 SGHDT and CDR2 YYEEEE. The assay was immunoSEQ multiplex PCR, and TCRdb's table has in-frame clones only and misses some. Here the sample table reports more than 20,000 clones. Prevalent HPV16 infections were excluded; only incident single HPV16 infections included. What was sequenced was blood buffy coat. This receptor was obtained from a woman aged 18 to 75 with a cervical HPV16 infection that either progressed to CIN3+ or cleared (not recorded which). The chain links TRBV5-6 to TRBJ1-2, with a weak D call TRBD1 (6 bases). The CDR3 loop reads CASSFPGVGYTF. CDR3 bases read: TGTGCCAGCAGCTTCCCAGGGGTTGGC.